This T cell receptor beta chain was sequenced during a study of T cell changes during pregnancy in multiple sclerosis. With 0 bases removed from V and 0 bases from J, the gap between germline ends came to 7 bases. Germline V gene data show CDR1 as LGHNA and CDR2 as YSLEER. This CDR3 is 15 amino acids long. Libraries were prepared by immunoSEQ multiplex PCR; TCRdb keeps only in-frame clonotypes and omits some of them. The data show about 59,000 clones, 91% seen once. The rearrangement uses TRBV4-3 and TRBJ2-3, with D uncertain. The TCR was taken from a female donor with multiple sclerosis, enrolled in a pregnancy study. The input for sequencing was peripheral blood, taken before pregnancy. CDR3 nucleotides: TGCGCCAGCAGCCAAGACCTACCTAGCACAGATACGCAGTATTTT. This codes for CASSQDLPSTDTQYF.